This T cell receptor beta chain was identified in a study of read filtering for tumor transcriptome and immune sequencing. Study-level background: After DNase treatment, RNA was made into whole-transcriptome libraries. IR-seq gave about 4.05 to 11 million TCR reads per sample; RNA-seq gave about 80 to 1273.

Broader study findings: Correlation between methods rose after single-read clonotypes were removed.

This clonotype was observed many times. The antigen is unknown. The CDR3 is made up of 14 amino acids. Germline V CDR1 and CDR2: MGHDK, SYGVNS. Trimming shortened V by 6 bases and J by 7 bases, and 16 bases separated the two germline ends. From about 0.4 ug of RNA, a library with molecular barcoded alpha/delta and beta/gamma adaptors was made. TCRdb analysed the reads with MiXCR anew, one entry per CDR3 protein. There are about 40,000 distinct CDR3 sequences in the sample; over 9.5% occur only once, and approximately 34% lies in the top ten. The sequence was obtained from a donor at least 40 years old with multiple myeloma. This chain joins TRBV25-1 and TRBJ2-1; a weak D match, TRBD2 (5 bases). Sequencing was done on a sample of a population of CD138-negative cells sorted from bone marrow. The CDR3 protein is CASSVTARGNEQFF. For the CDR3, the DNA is TGTGCCAGCAGCGTGACGGCAAGAGGGAATGAGCAGTTCTTC.